This TCR beta chain was recorded in a study of shared clonotypes between healthy human individuals. Background on the study: Donors, aged 18 to 49, were a couple of women and a few men. For every donor, three CD4 naive, three CD4 memory, two CD8 naive and one CD8 memory plates were used.

Terminally differentiated effector memory CD45RA+ cells were left out of the naive CD8 fraction, which was CD45RO-negative and positively selected for CCR7. Germline CDR1 SNHLY, CDR2 FYNNEI. V was shortened by 3 bases and J by 2 bases, with 12 bases between the two germline ends. There are 15 residues in the CDR3. The authors ran the assay at deep level. Sequencing used immunoSEQ multiplex PCR; TCRdb keeps in-frame clones, though not all of them. The sample has fewer than 1 million clones, approximately 96% seen once; the top ten hold around 0.21%. The specimen was naive CD8+ T cells sorted from blood. This chain connects TRBV2 to TRBJ2-3; possibly TRBD2 for D (6 bases). This receptor was taken from a man aged 30-40 years in good health. CDR3 DNA sequence: TGTGCCAGCAGTGATGGTCCTAGCGTCACAGATACGCAGTATTTT. Encoded protein: CASSDGPSVTDTQYF.